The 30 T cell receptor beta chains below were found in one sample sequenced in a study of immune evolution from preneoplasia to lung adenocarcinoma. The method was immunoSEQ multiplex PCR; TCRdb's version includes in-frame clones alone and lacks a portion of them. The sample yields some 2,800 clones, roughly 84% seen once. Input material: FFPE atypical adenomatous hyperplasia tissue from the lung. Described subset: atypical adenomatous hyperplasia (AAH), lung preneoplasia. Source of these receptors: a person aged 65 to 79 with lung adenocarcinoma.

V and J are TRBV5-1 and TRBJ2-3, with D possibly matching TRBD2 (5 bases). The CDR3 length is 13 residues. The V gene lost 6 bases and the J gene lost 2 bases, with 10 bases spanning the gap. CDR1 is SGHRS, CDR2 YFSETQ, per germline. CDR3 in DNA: TGCGCCAGCACCCCCGGGAACACAGATACGCAGTATTTT. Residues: CASTPGNTDTQYF.

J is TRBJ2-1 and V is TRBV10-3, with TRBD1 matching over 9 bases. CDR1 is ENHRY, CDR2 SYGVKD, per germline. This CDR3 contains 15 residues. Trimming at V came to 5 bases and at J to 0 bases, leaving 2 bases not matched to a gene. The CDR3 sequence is CAISWGQGSYNEQFF. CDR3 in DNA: TGTGCCATCAGTTGGGGACAGGGCTCCTACAATGAGCAGTTCTTC.

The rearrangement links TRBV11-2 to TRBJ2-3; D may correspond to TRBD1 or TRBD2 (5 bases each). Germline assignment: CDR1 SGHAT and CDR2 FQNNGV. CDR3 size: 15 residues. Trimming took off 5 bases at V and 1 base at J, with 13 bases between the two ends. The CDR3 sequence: CASSPRDHRTDTQYF. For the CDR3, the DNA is TGTGCCAGCAGCCCTCGGGACCACCGCACAGATACGCAGTATTTT. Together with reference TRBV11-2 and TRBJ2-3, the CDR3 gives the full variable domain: EAGVAQSPRYKIIEKRQSVAFWCNPISGHATLYWYQQILGQGPKLLIQFQNNGVVDDSQLPKDRFSAERLKGVDSTLKIQPAKLEDSAVYLCASSPRDHRTDTQYFGPGTRLTVL.

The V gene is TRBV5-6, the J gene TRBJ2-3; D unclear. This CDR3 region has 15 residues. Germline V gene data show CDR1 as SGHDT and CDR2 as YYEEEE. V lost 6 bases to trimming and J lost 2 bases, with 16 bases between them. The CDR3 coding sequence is TGTGCCAGCAACCCCCGATCGAAACACACAGATACGCAGTATTTT. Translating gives CASNPRSKHTDTQYF.

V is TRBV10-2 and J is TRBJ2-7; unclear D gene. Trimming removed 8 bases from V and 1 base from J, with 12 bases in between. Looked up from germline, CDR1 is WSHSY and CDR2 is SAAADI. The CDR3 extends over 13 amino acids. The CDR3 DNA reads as TGCGCCAGCGGATATTCATTATCCTACGAGCAGTACTTC. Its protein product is CASGYSLSYEQYF.

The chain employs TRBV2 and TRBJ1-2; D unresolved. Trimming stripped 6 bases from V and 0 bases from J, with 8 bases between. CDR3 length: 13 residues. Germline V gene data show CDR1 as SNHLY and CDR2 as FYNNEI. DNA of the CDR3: TGTGCCAGCAGACCCCAAGCTAACTATGGCTACACCTTC. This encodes CASRPQANYGYTF.

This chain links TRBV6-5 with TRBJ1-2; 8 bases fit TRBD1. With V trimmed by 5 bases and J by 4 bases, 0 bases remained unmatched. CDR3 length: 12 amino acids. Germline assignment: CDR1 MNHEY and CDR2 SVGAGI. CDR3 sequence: CASSGQGYGYTF. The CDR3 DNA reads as TGTGCCAGCAGTGGACAGGGCTATGGCTACACCTTC.

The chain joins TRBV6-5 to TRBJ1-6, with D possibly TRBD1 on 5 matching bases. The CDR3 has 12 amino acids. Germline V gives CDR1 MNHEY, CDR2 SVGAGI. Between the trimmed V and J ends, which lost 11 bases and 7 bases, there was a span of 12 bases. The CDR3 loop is CAVGTGNSPLHF. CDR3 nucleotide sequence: TGTGCCGTCGGGACTGGCAATTCACCCCTCCACTTT.

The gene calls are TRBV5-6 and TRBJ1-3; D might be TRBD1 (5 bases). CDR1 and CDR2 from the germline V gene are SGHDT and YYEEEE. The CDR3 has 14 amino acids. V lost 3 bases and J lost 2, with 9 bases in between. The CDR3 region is CASSSRDAGNTIYF. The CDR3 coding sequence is TGTGCCAGCAGCTCCCGGGACGCTGGAAACACCATATATTTT.

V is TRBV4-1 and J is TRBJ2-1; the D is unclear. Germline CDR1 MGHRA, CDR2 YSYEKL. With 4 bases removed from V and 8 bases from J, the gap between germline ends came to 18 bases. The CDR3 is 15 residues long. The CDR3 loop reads CASSPGVQPLHEQFF. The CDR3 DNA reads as TGCGCCAGCAGCCCTGGGGTGCAACCCTTGCATGAGCAGTTCTTC.

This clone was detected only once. In nucleotides, the CDR3 is TGTGCCAGCAGCCAAGCTTTCAGCTCAGATACGCAGTATTTT. This codes for CASSQAFSSDTQYF. The rearrangement joins TRBV14 to TRBJ2-3; D is unclear. V was trimmed by 1 base and J by 4 bases, leaving 9 bases between them. Germline V CDR1 and CDR2: SGHDN, FVKESK. CDR3 length: 14 residues.

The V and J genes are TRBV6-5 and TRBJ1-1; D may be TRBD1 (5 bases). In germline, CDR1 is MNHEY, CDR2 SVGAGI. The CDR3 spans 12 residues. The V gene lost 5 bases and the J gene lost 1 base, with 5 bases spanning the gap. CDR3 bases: TGTGCCAGCAGTACAGGGAACACTGAAGCTTTCTTT. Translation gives CASSTGNTEAFF.

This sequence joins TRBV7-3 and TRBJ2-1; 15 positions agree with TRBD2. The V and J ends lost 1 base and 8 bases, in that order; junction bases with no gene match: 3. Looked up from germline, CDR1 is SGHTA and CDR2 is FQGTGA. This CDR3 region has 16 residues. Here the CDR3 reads CASSLRTSGRADEQFF. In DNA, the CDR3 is TGTGCCAGCAGCTTAAGGACTAGCGGGAGGGCTGATGAGCAGTTCTTC.

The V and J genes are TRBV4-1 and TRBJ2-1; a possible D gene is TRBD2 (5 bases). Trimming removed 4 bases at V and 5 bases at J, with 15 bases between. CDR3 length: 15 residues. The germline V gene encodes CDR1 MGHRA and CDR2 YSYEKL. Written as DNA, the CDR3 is TGCGCCAGCAGCCCCCTACCGGGGAACCACAATGAGCAGTTCTTC. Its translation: CASSPLPGNHNEQFF.

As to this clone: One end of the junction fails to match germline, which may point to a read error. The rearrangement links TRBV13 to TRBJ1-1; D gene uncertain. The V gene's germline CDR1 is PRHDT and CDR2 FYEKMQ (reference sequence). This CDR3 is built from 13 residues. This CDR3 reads CASSLGSGTEAFF. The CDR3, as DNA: TGTGCCAGCAGCCTAGGGTCCGGCACTGAAGCTTTCTTT.

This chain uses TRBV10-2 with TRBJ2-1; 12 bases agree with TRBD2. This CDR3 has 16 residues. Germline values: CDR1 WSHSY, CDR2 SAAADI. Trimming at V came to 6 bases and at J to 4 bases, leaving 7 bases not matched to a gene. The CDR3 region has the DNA TGCGCCAGCAGGGCACATGGGACTAGCGGGTACAATGAGCAGTTCTTC. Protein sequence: CASRAHGTSGYNEQFF.

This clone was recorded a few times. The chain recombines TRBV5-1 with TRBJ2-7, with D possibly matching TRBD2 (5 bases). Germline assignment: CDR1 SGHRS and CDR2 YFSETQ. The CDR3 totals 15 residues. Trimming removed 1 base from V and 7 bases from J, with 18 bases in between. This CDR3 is CASSLQRNQAWEQYF. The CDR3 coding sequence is TGCGCCAGCAGCTTGCAGCGGAACCAGGCTTGGGAGCAGTACTTC.

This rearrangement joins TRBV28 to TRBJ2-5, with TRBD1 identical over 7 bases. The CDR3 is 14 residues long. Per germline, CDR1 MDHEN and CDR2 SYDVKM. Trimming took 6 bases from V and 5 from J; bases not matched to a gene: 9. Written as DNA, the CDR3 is TGTGCCAGCAGACCCGCGAGGGGGCGGGAGACCCAGTACTTC. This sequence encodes CASRPARGRETQYF.

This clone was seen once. CDR3 in amino acids: CASSYRGSVGYTF. The CDR3 DNA follows: TGTGCCAGCAGCTACAGGGGAAGTGTTGGCTACACCTTC. The genes are TRBV11-2 and TRBJ1-2; 7 bases match TRBD1. Germline assignment: CDR1 SGHAT and CDR2 FQNNGV. The V gene end was trimmed by 4 bases and the J gene end by 7 bases; junction bases not matched to a gene: 6. CDR3 size: 13 residues.

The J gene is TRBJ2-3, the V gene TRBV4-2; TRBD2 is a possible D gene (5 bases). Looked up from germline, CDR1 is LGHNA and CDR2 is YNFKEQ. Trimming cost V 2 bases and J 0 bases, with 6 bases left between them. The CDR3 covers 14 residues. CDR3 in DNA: TGTGCCAGCAGCCAAATAGCGAGCACAGATACGCAGTATTTT. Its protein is CASSQIASTDTQYF.

This CDR3 is CASSLGTVVIYEQYF. The CDR3 DNA reads as TGTGCCAGCAGCTTAGGGACAGTAGTAATCTACGAGCAGTACTTC. The gene calls are TRBV11-2 and TRBJ2-7, with a weak D call TRBD1 (6 bases). The CDR3 extends over 15 amino acids. Germline V gene lookup returns CDR1 SGHAT and CDR2 FQNNGV. Trimming stripped 1 base from V and 3 bases from J, with 13 bases between.

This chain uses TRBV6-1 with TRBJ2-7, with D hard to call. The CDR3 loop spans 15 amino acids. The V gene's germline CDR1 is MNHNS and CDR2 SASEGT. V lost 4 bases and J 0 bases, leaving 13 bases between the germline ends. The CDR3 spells CASSVSGLSSYEQYF. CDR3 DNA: TGTGCCAGCAGTGTTTCGGGTCTAAGCTCCTACGAGCAGTACTTC.

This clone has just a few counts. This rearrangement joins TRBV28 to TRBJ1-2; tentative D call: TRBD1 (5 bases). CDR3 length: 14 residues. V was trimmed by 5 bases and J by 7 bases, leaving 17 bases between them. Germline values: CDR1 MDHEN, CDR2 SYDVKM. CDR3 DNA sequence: TGTGCCAGCAGTATACCACAGGAGAGGTTTGGCTACACCTTC. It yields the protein CASSIPQERFGYTF.

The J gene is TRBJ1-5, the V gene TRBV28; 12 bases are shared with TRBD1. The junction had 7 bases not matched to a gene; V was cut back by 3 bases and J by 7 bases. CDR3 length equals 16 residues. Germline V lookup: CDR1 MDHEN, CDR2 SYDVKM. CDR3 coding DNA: TGTGCCAGCAGTTTCGGGACAGGGGGCGTCGGCCAGCCCCAGCATTTT. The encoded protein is CASSFGTGGVGQPQHF.

The CDR3 spells CASSPLQETQYF. CDR3 nucleotides: TGTGCCAGCTCACCACTGCAAGAGACCCAGTACTTC. This sequence joins TRBV18 and TRBJ2-5; D ambiguous. Germline V gene lookup returns CDR1 KGHSH and CDR2 LQKENI. The CDR3 loop spans 12 amino acids. V lost 1 base to trimming and J lost 2 bases, with 2 bases between them.

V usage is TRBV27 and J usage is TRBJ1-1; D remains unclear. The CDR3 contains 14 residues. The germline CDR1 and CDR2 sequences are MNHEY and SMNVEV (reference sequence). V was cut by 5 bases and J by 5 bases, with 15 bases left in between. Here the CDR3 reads CASSPRPWGTEAFF. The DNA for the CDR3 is TGTGCCAGCAGTCCCCGCCCCTGGGGAACTGAAGCTTTCTTT.

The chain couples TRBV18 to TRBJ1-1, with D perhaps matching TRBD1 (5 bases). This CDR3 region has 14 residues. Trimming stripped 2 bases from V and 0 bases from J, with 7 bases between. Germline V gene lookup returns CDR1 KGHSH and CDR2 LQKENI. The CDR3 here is CASSPDSLNTEAFF. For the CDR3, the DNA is TGTGCCAGCTCACCAGACAGTTTGAACACTGAAGCTTTCTTT.

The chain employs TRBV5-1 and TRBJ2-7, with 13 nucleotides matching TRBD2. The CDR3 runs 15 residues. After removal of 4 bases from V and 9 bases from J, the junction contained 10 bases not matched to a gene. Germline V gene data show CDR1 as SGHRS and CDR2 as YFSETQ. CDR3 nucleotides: TGCGCCAGCAGCCCAGGGACTAGCGGGAAATTTGTGCAGTACTTC. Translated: CASSPGTSGKFVQYF.

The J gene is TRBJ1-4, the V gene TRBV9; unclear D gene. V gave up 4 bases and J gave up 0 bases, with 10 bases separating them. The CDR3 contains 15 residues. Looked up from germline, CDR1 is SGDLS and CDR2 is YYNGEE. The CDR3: CASSPGHATNEKLFF. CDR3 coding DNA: TGTGCCAGCAGCCCCGGTCATGCAACTAATGAAAAACTGTTTTTT.

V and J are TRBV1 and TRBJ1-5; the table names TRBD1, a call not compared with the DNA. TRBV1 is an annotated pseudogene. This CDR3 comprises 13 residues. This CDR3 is CTSSQGYNQPQHF. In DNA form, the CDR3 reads TGCACCAGCAGCCAGGGCTACAATCAGCCCCAGCATTTT.